These 9 T cell receptor beta chains share one sample of origin, sequenced in a study of T cells in Graves' hyperthyroidism and ophthalmopathy. Amplified regions were TCR beta CDR3 sequences from RNA transcripts. Initially, a first-round RT-PCR of the TCR CDR3 employed the HTBI primer set. TCRdb analysed the multiplex PCR reads with MiXCR anew, one entry per CDR3 protein. The sample includes 560,000 or so distinct CDR3 sequences, more than 45% of them seen just once. Sequencing was performed on peripheral blood or thyroid tissue (not recorded which). Source of these receptors: a young woman with Graves' hyperthyroidism.

This clonotype was seen ten or more times. The CDR3 region has the DNA TGTGCCAGCAGCTTTTCCGGGAACACTGAAGCTTTCTTT. This encodes CASSFSGNTEAFF. The rearrangement uses TRBV12-3 or TRBV12-4 and TRBJ1-1, with unresolved D. The V end lost 6 bases, the J end lost 1 base, and 9 bases lay between the germline ends. The length of the CDR3 is 13 residues.

This clonotype was picked up many times. J is TRBJ1-2 and V is TRBV16, with 9 positions matching TRBD1. V dropped 1 base and J dropped 6; count of bases not matched to a gene: 6. Per germline, CDR1 KGHSY and CDR2 FQNENV. CDR3 length: 15 residues. The CDR3 is CASSQYTGGEDGYTF. The CDR3 DNA is TGTGCCAGCAGCCAATACACAGGGGGCGAGGATGGCTACACCTTC.

The CDR3 protein is CASSYGAETYEQYF. In DNA form, the CDR3 reads TGTGCCAGCAGTTACGGGGCGGAGACCTACGAGCAGTACTTC. The rearrangement uses TRBV7-6 and TRBJ2-7, with D perhaps being TRBD1 or TRBD2 (5 bases each). V was shortened by 6 bases and J by 2 bases, with 14 bases between the two germline ends. The CDR3 has 14 amino acids. Germline CDR1 reads SGHVS; CDR2 reads FNYEAQ. The whole variable domain, remainder taken from reference TRBV7-6 and TRBJ2-7, is GAGVSQSPRYKVTKRGQDVALRCDPISGHVSLYWYRQALGQGPEFLTYFNYEAQQDKSGLPNDRFSAERPEGSISTLTIQRTEQRDSAMYRCASSYGAETYEQYFGPGTRLTVT.

Remarks on this clonotype: This may come from a read error, since a much larger clone is one base off. V gene TRBV10-3 combines with J gene TRBJ2-7; D is unclear. Germline V gene data show CDR1 as ENHRY and CDR2 as SYGVKD. The CDR3 consists of 12 residues. In nucleotides, the CDR3 is TGTGCCGTCAGTGGCTCTAGAAACGAGCAGTACTTC. Translation: CAVSGSRNEQYF.

Here the CDR3 DNA reads TGTGCCAGTAGTCCCCACAGTGTCCTCTACGAGCAGTACTTC. Its protein is CASSPHSVLYEQYF. This chain uses TRBV19 with TRBJ2-7, with D hard to call. The CDR3 runs to 14 residues. Trimming shortened V by 5 bases and J by 3 bases, and 14 bases separated the two germline ends. From germline, CDR1 is LNHDA and CDR2 SQIVND (reference sequence). The variable domain in full, with the rest retrieved from reference TRBV19 and TRBJ2-7, is DGGITQSPKYLFRKEGQNVTLSCEQNLNHDAMYWYRQDPGQGLRLIYYSQIVNDFQKGDIAEGYSVSREKKESFPLTVTSAQKNPTAFYLCASSPHSVLYEQYFGPGTRLTVT.

The J gene is TRBJ2-5, the V gene TRBV7-2; the D gene is possibly TRBD1 (7 bases). This CDR3 has 14 residues. Trimming took off 6 bases at V and 5 bases at J, with 16 bases between the two ends. Germline-derived CDR1 and CDR2 are SGHTA and FQGNSA. This CDR3 is CASRLEGAGETQYF. The CDR3 DNA reads as TGTGCCAGCAGGTTGGAGGGGGCAGGGGAGACCCAGTACTTC.

The chain carries TRBV5-1 and TRBJ2-5; possible D gene TRBD2, 6 bases. This CDR3 comprises 12 residues. CDR1 and CDR2 (germline): SGHRS, YFSETQ. V lost 7 bases and J 1 base, leaving 8 bases between the germline ends. CDR3 sequence (DNA): TGCGCCAGCTACGGGGGCCAAGAGACCCAGTACTTC. This gives the protein CASYGGQETQYF.

This chain's CDR3 is CASSLQGRSPQYF. CDR3 in DNA: TGTGCCAGCAGTCTACAGGGGAGGTCGCCCCAGTACTTC. This chain connects TRBV12-3 or TRBV12-4 to TRBJ2-5; weak D call: TRBD1 (7 bases). This CDR3 comprises 13 residues. V gave up 5 bases and J gave up 9 bases, with 16 bases separating them.

The gene calls are TRBV2 and TRBJ1-6; D possibly corresponds to TRBD1 (5 bases). Germline V gives CDR1 SNHLY, CDR2 FYNNEI. The CDR3 has 14 amino acids. V dropped 3 bases and J dropped 13 bases, with 16 bases sitting between them. The CDR3 spells CASSDFLGGSPLHF. CDR3 DNA sequence: TGTGCCAGCAGTGATTTCTTGGGGGGATCCCCCCTCCACTTT.